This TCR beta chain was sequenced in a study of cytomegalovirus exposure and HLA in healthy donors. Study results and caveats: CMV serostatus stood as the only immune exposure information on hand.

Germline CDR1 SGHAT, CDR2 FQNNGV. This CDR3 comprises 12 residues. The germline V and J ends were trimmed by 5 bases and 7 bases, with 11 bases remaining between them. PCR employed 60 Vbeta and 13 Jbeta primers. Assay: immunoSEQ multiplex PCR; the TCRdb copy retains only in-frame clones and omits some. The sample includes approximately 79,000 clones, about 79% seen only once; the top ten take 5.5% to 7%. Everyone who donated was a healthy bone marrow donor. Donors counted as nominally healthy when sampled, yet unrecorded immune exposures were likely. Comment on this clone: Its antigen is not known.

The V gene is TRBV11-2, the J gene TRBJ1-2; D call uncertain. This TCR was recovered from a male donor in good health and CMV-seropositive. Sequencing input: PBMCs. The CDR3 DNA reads TGTGCCAGCAGCCACCCGGGAGGTGGCTACACCTTC. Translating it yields CASSHPGGGYTF.